A single sample gave rise to the 26 T cell receptor beta chains below, sequenced in a study of cytomegalovirus exposure and HLA in healthy donors. With 60 Vbeta and 13 Jbeta primers, the PCR was carried out. The method was immunoSEQ multiplex PCR; TCRdb's version includes in-frame clones alone and lacks a portion of them. This sample has around 58,000 clones, with over 65% found just once. Input material: PBMCs. The receptors come from a man aged 40-55 years in good health and CMV-seropositive.

The chain recombines TRBV5-1 with TRBJ1-3; 7 nucleotides align to TRBD1. The CDR3 covers 14 residues. CDR1 and CDR2 from the germline V gene are SGHRS and YFSETQ. Losses at the gene ends were 0 bases for V and 6 bases for J; bases not matched to a gene: 3. The CDR3 bases are TGCGCCAGCAGCTTGGGACAGGGTTTAAACACCATATATTTT. Translated: CASSLGQGLNTIYF.

This clone occurred a few times. Written as DNA, the CDR3 is TGTGCCATCACCCTCGGCGTGAGGTGGCCCTCAAGCTGTGGCTACACCTTC. Protein product: CAITLGVRWPSSCGYTF. This rearrangement joins TRBV7-6 to TRBJ1-2, with no clear D. The V gene lost 10 bases and the J gene lost 7 bases, with 31 bases spanning the gap. Per the germline V gene, CDR1 is SGHVS and CDR2 is FNYEAQ. The CDR3 length is 17 residues. The entire variable domain, with the rest obtained from reference TRBV7-6 and TRBJ1-2, is as follows: GAGVSQSPRYKVTKRGQDVALRCDPISGHVSLYWYRQALGQGPEFLTYFNYEAQQDKSGLPNDRFSAERPEGSISTLTIQRTEQRDSAMYRCAITLGVRWPSSCGYTFGSGTRLTVV.

This chain joins TRBV30 and TRBJ2-4; D is perhaps TRBD1 (5 bases). CDR1 is GTSNPN and CDR2 is SVGIG in the germline V gene (reference sequence). V lost 2 bases, J lost 0 bases, and 14 bases lay in between. There are 16 residues in the CDR3. The CDR3 loop is CAWSRGNSRAKNIQYF. The CDR3 DNA reads TGTGCCTGGAGTAGGGGAAACAGCCGAGCCAAAAACATTCAGTACTTC.

The V call is TRBV11-2, the J call TRBJ2-7, with D tentatively TRBD2 (5 bases). The CDR3 has 13 residues. The germline V gene encodes CDR1 SGHAT and CDR2 FQNNGV. Trimming stripped 5 bases from V and 7 bases from J, with 15 bases between. DNA of the CDR3: TGTGCCAGCAGCCAGGCCCCATCGGGGGAGCAGTACTTC. Translating it yields CASSQAPSGEQYF.

The gene calls are TRBV29-1 and TRBJ2-1, with 11 nucleotides matching TRBD1. V gave up 7 bases and J gave up 6 bases; unmatched junction bases: 5. CDR3 length: 13 amino acids. Per the germline V gene, CDR1 is SQVTM and CDR2 is ANQGSEA. CDR3 sequence reads: CSGGDRGSNEQFF. The CDR3 bases are TGCAGCGGAGGGGACAGGGGGAGCAATGAGCAGTTCTTC.

The V gene is TRBV10-2, the J gene TRBJ2-1; 7 nucleotides match TRBD1. CDR1 WSHSY and CDR2 SAAADI come from the germline V gene. J gave up 9 bases and V 8 bases, and 16 bases lay outside the gene matches. The CDR3 runs 15 residues. The CDR3 DNA sequence: TGCGCCAGCGAATCCTTAGGGGGCAGCGGAGGTGAGCAGTTCTTC. Translated, it gives CASESLGGSGGEQFF.

The chain is built from TRBV30 and TRBJ2-1; a weak D match, TRBD1 (6 bases). The germline gives CDR1 GTSNPN, CDR2 SVGIG (reference sequence). Trimming cost V 8 bases and J 6 bases, with 14 bases left between them. CDR3 size: 12 residues. The CDR3 DNA reads as TGTGCCCTGGGGTTGGGGGCCAATGAGCAGTTCTTC. It translates to CALGLGANEQFF. Complete variable domain (other parts from reference TRBV30 and TRBJ2-1): SQTIHQWPATLVQPVGSPLSLECTVEGTSNPNLYWYRQAAGRGLQLLFYSVGIGQISSEVPQNLSASRPQDRQFILSSKKLLLSDSGFYLCALGLGANEQFFGPGTRLTVL.

V is TRBV19 and J is TRBJ2-1; 9 bases align to TRBD2. The CDR3 loop spans 16 amino acids. Trimming removed 4 bases from V and 3 bases from J; junction bases left unmatched: 7. Germline lookup yields CDR1 LNHDA and CDR2 SQIVND (reference sequence). The chain's CDR3 is CASSRTGTSRYNEQFF. For the CDR3, the DNA is TGTGCCAGTAGTAGGACCGGGACTAGCCGCTACAATGAGCAGTTCTTC.

Worth noting for this clone: Other DNA sequences within the sample encode an identical CDR3. The rearrangement uses TRBV27 and TRBJ2-7; 7 positions agree with TRBD1. The length of the CDR3 is 15 residues. Germline-derived CDR1 and CDR2 are MNHEY and SMNVEV (reference sequence). The J segment lost 2 bases and the V segment lost 6 bases, leaving 10 bases of the junction unmatched. The CDR3 DNA reads TGTGCCAGCAGGACCACTCCGGGACAGACCTACGAGCAGTACTTC. Translated: CASRTTPGQTYEQYF.

The gene calls are TRBV6-5 and TRBJ2-5, with D possibly matching TRBD1 (6 bases). The CDR3 contains 13 residues. The V end was cut by 5 bases, the J end by 7 bases, with 14 bases between. Germline CDR1 MNHEY, CDR2 SVGAGI. CDR3 DNA sequence: TGTGCCAGCAGTCCTCAGGGGCCCAGGACCCAGTACTTC. Translating gives CASSPQGPRTQYF.

V gene TRBV7-2 combines with J gene TRBJ2-7; TRBD1 agrees at 9 bases. V lost 2 bases and J lost 3; bases outside the gene matches: 2. Per the germline V gene, CDR1 is SGHTA and CDR2 is FQGNSA. The CDR3 covers 14 residues. This chain's CDR3 is CASSLQDRGYEQYF. The CDR3 nucleotides are TGTGCCAGCAGCTTACAGGACAGGGGCTACGAGCAGTACTTC.

V usage is TRBV7-9 and J usage is TRBJ1-1; D is perhaps TRBD1 (5 bases). CDR1 and CDR2 from the germline V gene are SEHNR and FQNEAQ (reference sequence). Between the trimmed V and J ends, which lost 7 bases and 0 bases, there was a span of 9 bases. The CDR3 covers 13 residues. The DNA for the CDR3 is TGTGCCAGCACCGGAGGGGTGAACACTGAAGCTTTCTTT. Its protein product is CASTGGVNTEAFF.

The CDR3 protein is CATSRGREGYYEQYF. The CDR3 DNA follows: TGTGCCACCAGCAGAGGCAGGGAGGGATACTACGAGCAGTACTTC. The chain joins TRBV15 to TRBJ2-7; 7 positions agree with TRBD2. Trimming at V came to 1 base and at J to 3 bases, leaving 6 bases not matched to a gene. The CDR3 runs to 15 residues. Germline loops: CDR1 LNHNV, CDR2 YYDKDF (reference sequence).

The J gene is TRBJ2-5, the V gene TRBV7-6; 9 positions agree with TRBD1. Germline V gene sequence: CDR1 SGHVS, CDR2 FNYEAQ. V dropped 5 bases and J dropped 5; count of bases not matched to a gene: 6. The CDR3 has 14 residues. The CDR3 coding sequence is TGTGCCAGCAGCCAGAACAGGGGGCGTGAGACCCAGTACTTC. It translates to CASSQNRGRETQYF.

A few counts support this clone. The rearrangement links TRBV14 to TRBJ2-2, with 11 bases identical to TRBD2. The J segment lost 4 bases and the V segment lost 6 bases, leaving 7 bases of the junction unmatched. This CDR3 comprises 16 residues. In germline, CDR1 is SGHDN, CDR2 FVKESK. CDR3 residues: CASRSGLAGATGELFF. The DNA for the CDR3 is TGTGCCAGCAGATCAGGACTAGCGGGTGCCACCGGGGAGCTGTTTTTT.

The chain is built from TRBV29-1 and TRBJ1-1; TRBD1 is a possible D gene (6 bases). CDR3 length: 15 residues. Trimming stripped 7 bases from V and 5 bases from J, with 23 bases between. CDR1 and CDR2 (germline): SQVTM, ANQGSEA. The CDR3 region has the DNA TGCAGCGGATCTCGTGGGGGCGTCGGGAGGACTGAAGCTTTCTTT. Its translation is CSGSRGGVGRTEAFF. The full variable domain, rest sourced from reference TRBV29-1 and TRBJ1-1, is SAVISQKPSRDICQRGTSLTIQCQVDSQVTMMFWYRQQPGQSLTLIATANQGSEATYESGFVIDKFPISRPNLTFSTLTVSNMSPEDSSIYLCSGSRGGVGRTEAFFGQGTRLTVV.

This chain links TRBV18 with TRBJ1-4, with TRBD1 identical over 7 bases. The V gene end was trimmed by 2 bases and the J gene end by 8 bases; junction bases not matched to a gene: 8. The CDR3 is 15 residues long. Germline values: CDR1 KGHSH, CDR2 LQKENI. CDR3 bases: TGTGCCAGCTCACCAGTACAGGGGATTTGGGAAAAACTGTTTTTT. Its protein product is CASSPVQGIWEKLFF. Using reference TRBV18 and TRBJ1-4 for the parts outside the CDR3, the full variable domain is NAGVMQNPRHLVRRRGQEARLRCSPMKGHSHVYWYRQLPEEGLKFMVYLQKENIIDESGMPKERFSAEFPKEGPSILRIQQVVRGDSAAYFCASSPVQGIWEKLFFGSGTQLSVL.

The CDR3 loop reads CASSVGVSSYEQYF. CDR3 nucleotides: TGTGCCAGCAGCGTAGGTGTTAGCTCTTACGAGCAGTACTTC. The rearrangement links TRBV9 to TRBJ2-7; D unclear. V dropped 0 bases and J dropped 4 bases, with 11 bases sitting between them. CDR3 length: 14 residues. Germline-derived CDR1 and CDR2 are SGDLS and YYNGEE.

The chain combines TRBV2 with TRBJ1-2; D ambiguous. CDR1 is SNHLY, CDR2 FYNNEI, per germline. The CDR3 has 13 residues. Trimming shortened V by 8 bases and J by 3 bases, and 13 bases separated the two germline ends. In DNA, the CDR3 is TGTGCCAGCGAAGGGAGGGTAGACTATGGCTACACCTTC. Its protein is CASEGRVDYGYTF.

V is TRBV18 and J is TRBJ2-2, with TRBD1 matching 8 bases. The CDR3 extends over 15 amino acids. V lost 4 bases and J lost 1; bases outside the gene matches: 2. In germline, CDR1 is KGHSH, CDR2 LQKENI. Written as DNA, the CDR3 is TGTGCCAGCTCACTAGGGACAGGGAACACCGGGGAGCTGTTTTTT. Amino acids: CASSLGTGNTGELFF.

The rearrangement links TRBV19 to TRBJ1-5; possibly TRBD1 for D (5 bases). The length of the CDR3 is 15 residues. V was clipped by 7 bases and J by 4 bases, with 17 bases between them. Germline V lookup: CDR1 LNHDA, CDR2 SQIVND (reference sequence). The CDR3 loop reads CASITSAGMNQPQHF. In DNA form, the CDR3 reads TGTGCCAGTATAACCTCTGCAGGGATGAATCAGCCCCAGCATTTT.

The J gene is TRBJ1-2, the V gene TRBV11-2; 9 bases are a match to TRBD1. Germline CDR1 SGHAT, CDR2 FQNNGV. Trimming removed 4 bases from V and 4 bases from J; junction bases left unmatched: 4. CDR3 length equals 14 residues. The CDR3 nucleotides read TGTGCCAGCAGCTATACAGGGGGCATCTATGGCTACACCTTC. The encoded protein is CASSYTGGIYGYTF.

CDR3 residues: CASSLTGVSNQPQHF. Here the CDR3 DNA reads TGTGCCAGCAGTCTTACAGGGGTTAGCAATCAGCCCCAGCATTTT. The chain combines TRBV6-5 with TRBJ1-5, with TRBD1 matching over 7 bases. This CDR3 has 15 residues. CDR1 and CDR2 from the germline V gene are MNHEY and SVGAGI. V shed 5 bases and J 0 bases; nucleotides not matched to a gene: 4.

The rearrangement uses TRBV7-8 and TRBJ2-2, with TRBD1 as a possible D gene (6 bases). CDR1 and CDR2 (germline): SGHVS, FQNEAQ. CDR3 length: 16 residues. Trimming stripped 8 bases from V and 3 bases from J, with 19 bases between. The CDR3 sequence: CASGKQQGQYTGELFF. The CDR3 DNA reads as TGTGCCAGCGGAAAACAACAGGGACAATACACCGGGGAGCTGTTTTTT.

The chain is built from TRBV19 and TRBJ1-5; D is perhaps TRBD1 (5 bases). V gave up 4 bases and J gave up 6 bases, with 13 bases separating them. The CDR3 extends over 14 amino acids. Germline CDR1 is LNHDA and CDR2 is SQIVND (reference sequence). The CDR3 bases are TGTGCCAGTAGTACGCCAGGGCTGGGTCAGCCCCAGCATTTT. It specifies CASSTPGLGQPQHF. Combining the CDR3 with reference TRBV19 and TRBJ1-5 gives the whole variable domain DGGITQSPKYLFRKEGQNVTLSCEQNLNHDAMYWYRQDPGQGLRLIYYSQIVNDFQKGDIAEGYSVSREKKESFPLTVTSAQKNPTAFYLCASSTPGLGQPQHFGDGTRLSIL.

The genes are TRBV18 and TRBJ1-3; no definite D call. V was cut by 0 bases and J by 1 base, with 7 bases left in between. Germline CDR1 is KGHSH and CDR2 is LQKENI. The CDR3 is 15 residues long. CDR3 in amino acids: CASSPPVASGNTIYF. The CDR3 DNA follows: TGTGCCAGCTCACCACCGGTAGCGTCTGGAAACACCATATATTTT. Full variable domain (rest looked up from reference TRBV18 and TRBJ1-3): NAGVMQNPRHLVRRRGQEARLRCSPMKGHSHVYWYRQLPEEGLKFMVYLQKENIIDESGMPKERFSAEFPKEGPSILRIQQVVRGDSAAYFCASSPPVASGNTIYFGEGSWLTVV.